One sample yielded the 17 T cell receptor beta chains listed below, sequenced in a study of T-cell reconstitution after alpha-beta-depleted transplantation in children. Study-wide points: The authors attributed T-cell counts and diversity one year after transplant mostly to newly produced T cells.

Construction of the TCRbeta library involved unique molecular identifiers. TCRdb called the PCR reads again in MiXCR, with one record for every CDR3 protein. The sample shows approximately 300,000 distinct CDR3 sequences, roughly 7.8% of them seen only once. These receptors lack a known antigen. Specimen: peripheral blood, collected 360 days after TCRalphabeta/CD19-depleted stem cell transplant. The receptors originated from a female patient aged 2-15 years who had a stem cell transplant for Fanconi anemia, so the T cells may come from the graft donor.

In its sample, this clonotype was seen many times. The chain couples TRBV20-1 to TRBJ2-4, with no clear D. The CDR3 has 15 amino acids. Looked up from germline, CDR1 is DFQATT and CDR2 is SNEGSKA (reference sequence). The V and J ends lost 3 bases and 0 bases respectively, with 12 bases between them. The CDR3 DNA follows: TGCAGTGCTAGCATACCGGACGGAGCCAAAAACATTCAGTACTTC. Encoded protein: CSASIPDGAKNIQYF.

This clonotype was seen ten or more times. The chain uses TRBV20-1 and TRBJ2-3; 9 nucleotides agree with TRBD2. The V gene's germline CDR1 is DFQATT and CDR2 SNEGSKA (reference sequence). Trimming cost V 6 bases and J 1 base; bases outside gene matches: 17. The CDR3 has 18 residues. In nucleotides, the CDR3 is TGCAGTGCCGGACCCAAGGCGGGGGGGCCCCCAGGCACAGATACGCAGTATTTT. Its translation: CSAGPKAGGPPGTDTQYF.

This clonotype was seen repeatedly, ten times or more. CDR3 amino acids: CASRYEDRSPNYGYTF. CDR3 sequence (DNA): TGTGCCAGCAGATATGAAGACCGATCCCCGAACTATGGCTACACCTTC. The genes are TRBV28 and TRBJ1-2; no definite D call. Trimming took off 6 bases at V and 2 bases at J, with 19 bases between the two ends. The CDR3 sequence is 16 residues long. Germline values: CDR1 MDHEN, CDR2 SYDVKM.

This chain connects TRBV10-3 to TRBJ2-5; 9 nucleotides agree with TRBD1. The germline V gene encodes CDR1 ENHRY and CDR2 SYGVKD. The J segment lost 5 bases and the V segment lost 4 bases, leaving 8 bases of the junction unmatched. CDR3 length: 15 residues. The CDR3 sequence: CAISVGTGWSETQYF. The CDR3 DNA sequence: TGTGCCATCAGTGTAGGGACAGGGTGGTCGGAGACCCAGTACTTC.

This clonotype was recorded at least ten times. The chain is built from TRBV5-1 and TRBJ1-5, with 7 positions matching TRBD1. The CDR3 loop spans 17 amino acids. The V gene end was trimmed by 0 bases and the J gene end by 0 bases; junction bases not matched to a gene: 6. Per germline, CDR1 SGHRS and CDR2 YFSETQ. The CDR3 DNA follows: TGCGCCAGCAGCTTGGAAAGGCAGGGGGGTAGCAATCAGCCCCAGCATTTT. Translation: CASSLERQGGSNQPQHF.

This clonotype was seen many times. The rearrangement uses TRBV20-1 and TRBJ1-1; D perhaps matches TRBD1 (6 bases). Germline CDR1 DFQATT, CDR2 SNEGSKA (reference sequence). CDR3 size: 14 residues. The V gene lost 5 bases and the J gene lost 0 bases, with 13 bases spanning the gap. The CDR3 DNA follows: TGCAGTGCTGACTCCGGGACACTGAACACTGAAGCTTTCTTT. Translation gives CSADSGTLNTEAFF.

CDR3 region: CASSSDSREKLFF. The CDR3 bases are TGTGCCAGCAGCTCAGACAGTCGGGAAAAACTGTTTTTT. This sequence joins TRBV2 and TRBJ1-4, with a weak D call TRBD1 (5 bases). The CDR3 is made up of 13 amino acids. V lost 6 bases, J lost 8 bases, and 13 bases lay in between. CDR1 is SNHLY and CDR2 is FYNNEI in the germline V gene.

This clonotype came up many times. This chain connects TRBV6-2 or TRBV6-3 to TRBJ1-2; TRBD1 is a possible D gene (5 bases). The length of the CDR3 is 13 residues. Per the germline V gene, CDR1 is MNHEY and CDR2 is SVGEGT. Trimming stripped 5 bases from V and 3 bases from J, with 10 bases between. The CDR3 DNA follows: TGTGCCAGCAGTCTCGACAGCGACTATGGCTACACCTTC. This gives the protein CASSLDSDYGYTF.

This clonotype was recorded at least ten times. The chain has TRBV12-3 or TRBV12-4 and TRBJ2-7, with a tentative D call TRBD1 (5 bases). Between the trimmed V and J ends, which lost 7 bases and 4 bases, there was a span of 14 bases. This CDR3 spans 13 amino acids. The CDR3 DNA reads TGTGCCAGCAAGTCAGAGACAGTTTACGAGCAGTACTTC. Its protein is CASKSETVYEQYF.

This clonotype was observed a few times. CDR3 DNA sequence: TGTGCCAGCGGGCGGGGGAGCACCGGGGAGCTGTTTTTT. Translated, it gives CASGRGSTGELFF. The chain is built from TRBV6-2 or TRBV6-3 and TRBJ2-2, with 7 positions matching TRBD2. Germline V lookup: CDR1 MNHEY, CDR2 SVGEGT. The J segment lost 4 bases and the V segment lost 8 bases, leaving 4 bases of the junction unmatched. This CDR3 has 13 amino acids.

The chain has TRBV12-3 or TRBV12-4 and TRBJ2-1; TRBD2 matches at 8 bases. The CDR3 spans 18 residues. As DNA, the CDR3 is TGTACCTTCAGTTTAAGGTTGGTGAAGATAGCGGGACGCAATGAGCAGTTCTTC. It specifies CTFSLRLVKIAGRNEQFF.

This clonotype was observed a handful of times. The rearrangement links TRBV5-6 to TRBJ2-7; perhaps TRBD2 as D (5 bases). V shed 0 bases and J shed 2 bases, with 12 bases lying between them. The germline CDR1 and CDR2 sequences are SGHDT and YYEEEE. The CDR3 is 15 residues long. This CDR3 is CASSLGGSGTYEQYV. CDR3 in DNA: TGTGCCAGCAGCTTGGGAGGGTCAGGAACCTACGAGCAGTACGTC.

As regards this clonotype: A much larger clone is a single base away; this may be a read error. This chain joins TRBV6-2 or TRBV6-3 and TRBJ2-7; 8 bases map to TRBD2. Germline CDR1 reads MNHEY; CDR2 reads SVGEGT. Trimming cost V 2 bases and J 0 bases; bases outside gene matches: 3. The length of the CDR3 is 15 residues. CDR3 residues: CASSYAGGGSYEQYF. CDR3 sequence (DNA): TGTGCCAGCAGTTACGCCGGGGGGGGCTCCTACGAGCAGTACTTC.

Concerning this clonotype: Likely a read error: the CDR3 ends without its conserved phenylalanine or tryptophan. This rearrangement joins TRBV9 to TRBJ1-1; D is perhaps TRBD1 (5 bases). The CDR3 sequence is 13 residues long. Trimming left V 3 bases short and J 0 bases short, with 6 bases between. Germline lookup yields CDR1 SGDLS and CDR2 YYNGEE. The CDR3 is CASSATVNTEAFC. The CDR3 DNA reads as TGTGCCAGCAGCGCGACAGTGAACACTGAAGCTTTCTGT.

This clonotype was recorded at least ten times. This chain links TRBV20-1 with TRBJ1-1; the D is unclear. The ends were cut back, 2 bases at V and 1 base at J, with 11 bases in the middle. The CDR3 spans 14 residues. The germline V gene encodes CDR1 DFQATT and CDR2 SNEGSKA (reference sequence). For the CDR3, the DNA is TGCAGTGCTAGATTGAGTCCTGGGAACACTGAAGCTTTCTTT. Residues: CSARLSPGNTEAFF.

This clonotype was observed a handful of times. The chain links TRBV20-1 to TRBJ2-7, with TRBD2 matching over 7 bases. V was clipped by 5 bases and J by 0 bases; unmatched bases: 7. This CDR3 spans 14 amino acids. Germline CDR1 DFQATT, CDR2 SNEGSKA (reference sequence). The CDR3 loop is CSAPRGDYSYEQYF. CDR3 sequence (DNA): TGCAGTGCTCCCCGGGGGGACTACTCCTACGAGCAGTACTTC.

The rearrangement joins TRBV5-6 to TRBJ2-1; TRBD2 matches at 11 bases. Germline V gene data show CDR1 as SGHDT and CDR2 as YYEEEE. This CDR3 has 18 residues. The V gene end was trimmed by 1 base and the J gene end by 1 base; junction bases not matched to a gene: 7. For the CDR3, the DNA is TGTGCCAGCAGCTTGTTTAGCGGGGGGGCCATTTCCTACAATGAGCAGTTCTTC. It specifies CASSLFSGGAISYNEQFF.